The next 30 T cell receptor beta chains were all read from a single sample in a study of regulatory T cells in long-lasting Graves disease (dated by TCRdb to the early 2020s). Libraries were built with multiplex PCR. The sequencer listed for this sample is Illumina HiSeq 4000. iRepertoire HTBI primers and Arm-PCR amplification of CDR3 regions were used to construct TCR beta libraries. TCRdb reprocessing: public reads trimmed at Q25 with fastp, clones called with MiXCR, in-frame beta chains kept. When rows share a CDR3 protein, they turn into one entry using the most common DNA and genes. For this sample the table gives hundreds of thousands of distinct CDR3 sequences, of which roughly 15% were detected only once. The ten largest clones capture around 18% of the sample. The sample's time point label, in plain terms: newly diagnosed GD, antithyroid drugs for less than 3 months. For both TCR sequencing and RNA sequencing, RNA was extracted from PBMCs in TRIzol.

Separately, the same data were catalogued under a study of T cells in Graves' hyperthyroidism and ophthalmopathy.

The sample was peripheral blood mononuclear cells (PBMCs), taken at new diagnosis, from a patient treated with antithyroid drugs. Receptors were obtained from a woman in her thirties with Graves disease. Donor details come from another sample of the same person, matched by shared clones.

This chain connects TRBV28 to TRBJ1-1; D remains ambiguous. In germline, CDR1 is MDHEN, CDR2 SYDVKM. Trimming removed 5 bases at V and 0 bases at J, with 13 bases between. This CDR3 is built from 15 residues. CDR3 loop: CASSPGPPLNTEAFF. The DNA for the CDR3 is TGTGCCAGCAGTCCCGGGCCCCCGCTGAACACTGAAGCTTTCTTT.

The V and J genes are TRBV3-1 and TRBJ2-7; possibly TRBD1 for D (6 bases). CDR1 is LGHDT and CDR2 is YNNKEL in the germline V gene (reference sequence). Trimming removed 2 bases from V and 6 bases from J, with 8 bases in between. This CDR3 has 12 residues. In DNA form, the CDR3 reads TGTGCCAGCAGCCAAACAGGGTCCGAGCAGTACTTC. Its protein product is CASSQTGSEQYF.

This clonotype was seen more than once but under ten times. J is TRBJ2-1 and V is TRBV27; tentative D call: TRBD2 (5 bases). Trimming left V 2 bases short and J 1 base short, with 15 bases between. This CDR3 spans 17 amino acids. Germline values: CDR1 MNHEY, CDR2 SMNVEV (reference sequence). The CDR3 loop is CASSLGSSPHSYNEQFF. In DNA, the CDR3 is TGTGCCAGCAGTTTAGGGTCTAGCCCCCATTCCTACAATGAGCAGTTCTTC.

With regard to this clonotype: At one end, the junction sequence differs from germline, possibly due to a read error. In nucleotides, the CDR3 is TGCAGCGGAAGACAGGGGTACACTGAAGCTTCCTTT. It translates to CSGRQGYTEASF. This chain links TRBV20-1 with TRBJ1-1, with TRBD1 matching over 8 bases. The CDR3 is made up of 12 amino acids. The V gene's germline CDR1 is DFQATT and CDR2 SNEGSKA (reference sequence).

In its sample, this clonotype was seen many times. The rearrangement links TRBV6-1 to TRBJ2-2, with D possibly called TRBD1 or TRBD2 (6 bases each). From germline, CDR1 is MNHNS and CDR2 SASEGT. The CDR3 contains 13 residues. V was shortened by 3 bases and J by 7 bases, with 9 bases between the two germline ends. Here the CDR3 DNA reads TGTGCCAGCAGTGAGAGGGGGGTCGGGGAGCTGTTTTTT. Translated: CASSERGVGELFF.

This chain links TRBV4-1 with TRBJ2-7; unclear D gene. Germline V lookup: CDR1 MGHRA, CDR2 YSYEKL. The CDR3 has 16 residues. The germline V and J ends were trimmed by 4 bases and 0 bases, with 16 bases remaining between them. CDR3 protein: CASSRADSSPSYEQYF. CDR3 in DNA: TGCGCCAGCAGCCGAGCTGACTCTTCCCCCTCCTACGAGCAGTACTTC.

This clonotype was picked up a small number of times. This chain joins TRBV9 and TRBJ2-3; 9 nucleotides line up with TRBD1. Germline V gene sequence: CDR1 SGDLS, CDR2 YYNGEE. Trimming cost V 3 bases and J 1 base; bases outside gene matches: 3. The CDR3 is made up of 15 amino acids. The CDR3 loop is CASSDRTGGTDTQYF. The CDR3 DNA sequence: TGTGCCAGCAGCGACCGGACAGGGGGCACAGATACGCAGTATTTT.

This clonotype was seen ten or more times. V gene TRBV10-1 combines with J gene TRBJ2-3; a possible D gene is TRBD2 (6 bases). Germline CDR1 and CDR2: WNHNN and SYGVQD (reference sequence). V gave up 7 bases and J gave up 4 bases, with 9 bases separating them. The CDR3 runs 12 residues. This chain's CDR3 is CASTGTSDTQYF. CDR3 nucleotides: TGCGCCAGCACAGGGACTTCAGATACGCAGTATTTT.

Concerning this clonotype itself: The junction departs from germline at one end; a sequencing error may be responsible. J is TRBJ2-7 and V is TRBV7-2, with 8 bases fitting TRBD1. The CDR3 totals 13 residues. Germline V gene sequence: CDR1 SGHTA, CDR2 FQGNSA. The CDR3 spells CACSRQGYNEQYF. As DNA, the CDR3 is TGTGCCTGCAGCCGACAGGGGTACAACGAGCAGTACTTC.

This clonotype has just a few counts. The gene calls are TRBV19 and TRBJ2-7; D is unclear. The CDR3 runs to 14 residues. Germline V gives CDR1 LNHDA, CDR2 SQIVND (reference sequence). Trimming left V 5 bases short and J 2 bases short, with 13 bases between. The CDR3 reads CASSSDGVPYEQYF. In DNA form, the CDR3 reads TGTGCCAGTAGTTCGGACGGCGTCCCCTACGAGCAGTACTTC.

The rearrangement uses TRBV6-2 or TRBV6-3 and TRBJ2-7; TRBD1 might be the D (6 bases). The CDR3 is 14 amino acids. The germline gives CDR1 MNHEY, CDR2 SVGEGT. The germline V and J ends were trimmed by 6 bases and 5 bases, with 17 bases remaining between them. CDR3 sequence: CASSYRDTLDEQYF. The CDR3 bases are TGTGCCAGCAGCTACAGGGACACCCTAGACGAGCAGTACTTC.

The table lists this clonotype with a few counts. In nucleotides, the CDR3 is TGTGCCAGCAGGATAAGGGACCTCTCTGGAAACACCATATATTTT. Translating gives CASRIRDLSGNTIYF. The gene calls are TRBV6-4 and TRBJ1-3; D possibly corresponds to TRBD1 (5 bases). The CDR3 extends over 15 amino acids. Trimming shortened V by 6 bases and J by 0 bases, and 12 bases separated the two germline ends. The germline V gene has CDR1 MRHNA and CDR2 SNTAGT.

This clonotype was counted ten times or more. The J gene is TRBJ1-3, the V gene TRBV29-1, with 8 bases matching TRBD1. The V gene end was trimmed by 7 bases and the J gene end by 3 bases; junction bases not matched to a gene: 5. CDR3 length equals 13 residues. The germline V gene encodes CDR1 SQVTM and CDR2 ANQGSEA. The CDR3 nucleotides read TGCAGCGCTACCAGGGGGCTTGGAAACACCATATATTTT. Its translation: CSATRGLGNTIYF.

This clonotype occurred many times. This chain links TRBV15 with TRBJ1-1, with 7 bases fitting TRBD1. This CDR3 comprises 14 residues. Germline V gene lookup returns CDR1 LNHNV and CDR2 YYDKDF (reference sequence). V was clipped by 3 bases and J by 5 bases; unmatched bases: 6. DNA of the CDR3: TGTGCCACCAGCAGTCTAGGGGGCAGTACTGAAGCTTTCTTT. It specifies CATSSLGGSTEAFF.

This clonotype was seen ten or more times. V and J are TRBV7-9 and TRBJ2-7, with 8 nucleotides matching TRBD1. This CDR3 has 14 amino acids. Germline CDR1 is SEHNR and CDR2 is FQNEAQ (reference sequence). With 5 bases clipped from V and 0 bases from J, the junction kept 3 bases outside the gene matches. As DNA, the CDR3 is TGTGCCAGCAGCCGACAGGGGACCTCCTACGAGCAGTACTTC. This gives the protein CASSRQGTSYEQYF.

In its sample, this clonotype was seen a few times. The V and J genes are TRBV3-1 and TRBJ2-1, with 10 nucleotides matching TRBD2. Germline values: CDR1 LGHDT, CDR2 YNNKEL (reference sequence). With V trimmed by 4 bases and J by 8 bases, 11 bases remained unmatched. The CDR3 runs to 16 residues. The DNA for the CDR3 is TGTGCCAGCAGCCGCGGGACTAGCGATTTCTTTGATGAGCAGTTCTTC. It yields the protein CASSRGTSDFFDEQFF.

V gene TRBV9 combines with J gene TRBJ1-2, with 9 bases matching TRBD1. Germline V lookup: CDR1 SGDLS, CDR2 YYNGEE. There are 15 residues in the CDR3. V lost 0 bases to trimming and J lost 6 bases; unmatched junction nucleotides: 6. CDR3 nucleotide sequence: TGTGCCAGCAGCGTAGGGGGAACAGGGGGCAATGGCTACACCTTC. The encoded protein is CASSVGGTGGNGYTF. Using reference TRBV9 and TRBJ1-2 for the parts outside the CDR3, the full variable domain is DSGVTQTPKHLITATGQRVTLRCSPRSGDLSVYWYQQSLDQGLQFLIQYYNGEERAKGNILERFSAQQFPDLHSELNLSSLELGDSALYFCASSVGGTGGNGYTFGSGTRLTVV.

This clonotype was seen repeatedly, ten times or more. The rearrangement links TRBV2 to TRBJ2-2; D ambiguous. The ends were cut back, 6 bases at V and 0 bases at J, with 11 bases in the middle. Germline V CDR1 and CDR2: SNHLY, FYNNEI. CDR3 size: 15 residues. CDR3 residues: CASRVGVANTGELFF. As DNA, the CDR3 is TGTGCCAGCAGGGTGGGCGTCGCGAACACCGGGGAGCTGTTTTTT.

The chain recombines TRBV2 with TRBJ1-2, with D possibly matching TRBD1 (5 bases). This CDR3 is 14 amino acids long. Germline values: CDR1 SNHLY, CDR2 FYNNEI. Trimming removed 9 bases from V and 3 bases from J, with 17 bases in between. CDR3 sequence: CASGEAGEDYGYTF. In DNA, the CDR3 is TGTGCCAGTGGAGAGGCGGGGGAGGACTATGGCTACACCTTC.

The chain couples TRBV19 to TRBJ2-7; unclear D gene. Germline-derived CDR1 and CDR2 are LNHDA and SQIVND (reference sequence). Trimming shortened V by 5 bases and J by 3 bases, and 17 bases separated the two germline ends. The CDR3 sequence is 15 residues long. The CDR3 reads CASSVFSGQSYEQYF. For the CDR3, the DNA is TGTGCCAGTAGTGTCTTCTCCGGGCAGAGCTACGAGCAGTACTTC.

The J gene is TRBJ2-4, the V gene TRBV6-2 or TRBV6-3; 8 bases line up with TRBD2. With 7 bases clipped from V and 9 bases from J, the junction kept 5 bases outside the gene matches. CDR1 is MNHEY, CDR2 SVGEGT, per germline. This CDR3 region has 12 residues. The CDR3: CASTNGGVIQYF. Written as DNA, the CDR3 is TGTGCCAGCACCAACGGGGGGGTCATTCAGTACTTC.

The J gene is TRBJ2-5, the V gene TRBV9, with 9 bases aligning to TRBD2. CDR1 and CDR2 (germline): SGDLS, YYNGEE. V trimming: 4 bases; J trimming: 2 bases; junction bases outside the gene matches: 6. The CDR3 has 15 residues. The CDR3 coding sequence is TGTGCCAGCAGCTTCGGGCTAGCGGGGCAAGAGACCCAGTACTTC. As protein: CASSFGLAGQETQYF.

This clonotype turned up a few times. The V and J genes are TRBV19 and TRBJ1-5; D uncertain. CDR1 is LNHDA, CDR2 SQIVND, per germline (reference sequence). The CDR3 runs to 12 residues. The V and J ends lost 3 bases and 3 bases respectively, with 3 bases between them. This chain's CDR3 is CASSMFNQPQHF. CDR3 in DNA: TGTGCCAGTAGTATGTTCAATCAGCCCCAGCATTTT. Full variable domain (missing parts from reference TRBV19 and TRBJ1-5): DGGITQSPKYLFRKEGQNVTLSCEQNLNHDAMYWYRQDPGQGLRLIYYSQIVNDFQKGDIAEGYSVSREKKESFPLTVTSAQKNPTAFYLCASSMFNQPQHFGDGTRLSIL.

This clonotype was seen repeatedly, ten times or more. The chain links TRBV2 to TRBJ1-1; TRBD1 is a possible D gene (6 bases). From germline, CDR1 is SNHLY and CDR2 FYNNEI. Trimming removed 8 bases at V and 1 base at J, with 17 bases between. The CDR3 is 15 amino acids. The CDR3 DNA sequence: TGTGCCAGCGTACATGACCAGGGGTCGAACACTGAAGCTTTCTTT. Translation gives CASVHDQGSNTEAFF.

Here the CDR3 reads CSARDRQGLTYEQYF. The DNA of the CDR3 is TGCAGTGCTAGAGATCGTCAGGGGCTAACCTACGAGCAGTACTTC. The chain joins TRBV20-1 to TRBJ2-7, with D possibly matching TRBD1 (6 bases). V shed 0 bases and J shed 2 bases, with 14 bases lying between them. CDR1 and CDR2 (germline): DFQATT, SNEGSKA (reference sequence). The CDR3 covers 15 residues.

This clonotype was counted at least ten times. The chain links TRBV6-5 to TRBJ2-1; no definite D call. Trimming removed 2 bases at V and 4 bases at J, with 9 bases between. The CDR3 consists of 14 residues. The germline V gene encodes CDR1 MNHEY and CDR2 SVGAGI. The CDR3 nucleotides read TGTGCCAGCAGTTACCATGGTTCGTACAATGAGCAGTTCTTC. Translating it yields CASSYHGSYNEQFF.

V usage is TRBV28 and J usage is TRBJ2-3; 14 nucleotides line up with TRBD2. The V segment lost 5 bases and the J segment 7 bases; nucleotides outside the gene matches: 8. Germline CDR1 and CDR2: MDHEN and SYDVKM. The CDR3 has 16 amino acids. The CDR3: CASSKTSGRDGNTQYF. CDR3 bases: TGTGCCAGCAGTAAGACTAGCGGGAGGGATGGAAATACGCAGTATTTT. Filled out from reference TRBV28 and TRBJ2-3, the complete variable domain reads DVKVTQSSRYLVKRTGEKVFLECVQDMDHENMFWYRQDPGLGLRLIYFSYDVKMKEKGDIPEGYSVSREKKERFSLILESASTNQTSMYLCASSKTSGRDGNTQYFGPGTRLTVL.

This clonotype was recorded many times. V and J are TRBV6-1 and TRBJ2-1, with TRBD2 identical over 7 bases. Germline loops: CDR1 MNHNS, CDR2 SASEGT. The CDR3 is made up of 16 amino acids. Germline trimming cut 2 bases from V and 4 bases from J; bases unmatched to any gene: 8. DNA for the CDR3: TGTGCCAGCAGTGAATACCCCGGACTAGGTTACAATGAGCAGTTCTTC. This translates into CASSEYPGLGYNEQFF.

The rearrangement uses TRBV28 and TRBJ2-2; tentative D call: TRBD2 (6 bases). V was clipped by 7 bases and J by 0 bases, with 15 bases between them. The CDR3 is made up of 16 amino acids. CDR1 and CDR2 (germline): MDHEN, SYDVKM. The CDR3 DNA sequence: TGTGCCAGCATAAGTCACCGGGACTCGAACACCGGGGAGCTGTTTTTT. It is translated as CASISHRDSNTGELFF.

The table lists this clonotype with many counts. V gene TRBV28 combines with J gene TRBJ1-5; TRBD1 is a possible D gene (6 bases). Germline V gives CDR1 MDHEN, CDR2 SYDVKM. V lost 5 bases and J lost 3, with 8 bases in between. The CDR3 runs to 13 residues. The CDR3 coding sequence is TGTGCCAGCAGTGGGGGGCCCAATCAGCCCCAGCATTTT. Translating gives CASSGGPNQPQHF.